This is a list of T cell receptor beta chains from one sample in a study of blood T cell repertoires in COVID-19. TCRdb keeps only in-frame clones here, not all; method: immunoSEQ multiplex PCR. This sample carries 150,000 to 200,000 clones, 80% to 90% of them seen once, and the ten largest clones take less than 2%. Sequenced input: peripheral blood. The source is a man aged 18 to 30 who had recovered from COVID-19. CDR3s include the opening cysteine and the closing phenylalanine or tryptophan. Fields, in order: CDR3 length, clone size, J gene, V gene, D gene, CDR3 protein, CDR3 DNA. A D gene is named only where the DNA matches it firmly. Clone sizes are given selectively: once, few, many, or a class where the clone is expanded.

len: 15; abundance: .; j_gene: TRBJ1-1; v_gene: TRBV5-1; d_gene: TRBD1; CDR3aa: CASSPTGGRKTEAFF; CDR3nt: TGCGCCAGCAGCCCGACAGGGGGTCGGAAAACTGAAGCTTTCTTT
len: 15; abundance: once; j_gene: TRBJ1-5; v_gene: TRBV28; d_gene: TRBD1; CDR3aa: CASSLSPGGGQPQHF; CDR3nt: TGTGCCAGCAGTTTATCGCCAGGGGGAGGTCAGCCCCAGCATTTT
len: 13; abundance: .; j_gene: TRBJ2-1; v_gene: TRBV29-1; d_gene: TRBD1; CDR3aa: CSASQGSYNEQFF; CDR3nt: TGCAGCGCATCACAGGGGTCCTACAATGAGCAGTTCTTC
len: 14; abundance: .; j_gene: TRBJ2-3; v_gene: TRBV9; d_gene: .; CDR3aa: CASSVVELTDTQYF; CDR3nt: TGTGCCAGCAGCGTAGTAGAGCTCACAGATACGCAGTATTTT
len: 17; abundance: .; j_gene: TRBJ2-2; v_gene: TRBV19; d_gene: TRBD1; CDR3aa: CASTPPAGGAATGELFF; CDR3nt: TGTGCCAGTACCCCCCCGGCAGGGGGCGCAGCCACCGGGGAGCTGTTTTTT
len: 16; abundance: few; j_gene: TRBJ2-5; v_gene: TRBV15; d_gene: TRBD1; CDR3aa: CATSGPETGAEETQYF; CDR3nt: TGTGCCACCAGCGGACCAGAGACAGGGGCCGAAGAGACCCAGTACTTC
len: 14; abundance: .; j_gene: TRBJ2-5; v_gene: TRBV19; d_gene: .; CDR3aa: CASSMVWGRETQYF; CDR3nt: TGTGCCAGTAGTATGGTGTGGGGGCGAGAGACCCAGTACTTC
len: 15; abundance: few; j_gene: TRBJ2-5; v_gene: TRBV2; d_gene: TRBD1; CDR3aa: CASTSAGQDLGTQYF; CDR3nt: TGTGCCAGCACGTCAGCCGGACAGGATCTCGGGACCCAGTACTTC
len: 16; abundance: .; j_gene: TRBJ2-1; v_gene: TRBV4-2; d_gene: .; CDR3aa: CASSQDLLAPPNEQFF; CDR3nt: TGTGCCAGCAGCCAAGATCTTCTAGCGCCGCCCAATGAGCAGTTCTTC
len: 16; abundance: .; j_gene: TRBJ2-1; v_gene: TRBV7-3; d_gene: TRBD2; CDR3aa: CASSLYRLAGDNEQFF; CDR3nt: TGTGCCAGCAGCTTGTATCGGCTAGCGGGAGACAATGAGCAGTTCTTC
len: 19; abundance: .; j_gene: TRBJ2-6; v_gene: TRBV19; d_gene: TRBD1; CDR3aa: CASSFAPGQGHSGANVLTF; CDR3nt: TGTGCCAGTAGTTTCGCCCCGGGACAGGGGCACTCTGGGGCCAACGTCCTGACTTTC
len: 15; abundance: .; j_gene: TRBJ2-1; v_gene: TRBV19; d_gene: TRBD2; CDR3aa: CASSPQTSGSSEQFF; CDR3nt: TGTGCCAGTAGTCCGCAGACTAGCGGGAGTTCCGAGCAGTTCTTC
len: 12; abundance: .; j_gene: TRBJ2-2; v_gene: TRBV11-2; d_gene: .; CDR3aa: CASSLAPGELFF; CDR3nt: TGTGCCAGCAGCTTAGCCCCGGGGGAGCTGTTTTTT
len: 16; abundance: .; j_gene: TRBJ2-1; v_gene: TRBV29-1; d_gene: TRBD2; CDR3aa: CSATMWTSGILGEQFF; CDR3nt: TGCAGCGCCACAATGTGGACTAGCGGGATTTTGGGGGAGCAGTTCTTC
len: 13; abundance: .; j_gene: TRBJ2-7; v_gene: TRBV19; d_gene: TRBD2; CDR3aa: CASTAGGGYEQYF; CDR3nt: TGTGCCAGTACCGCGGGAGGCGGCTACGAGCAGTACTTC
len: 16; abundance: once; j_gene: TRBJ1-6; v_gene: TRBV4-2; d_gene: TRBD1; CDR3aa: CASSQDLTGGNSPLHF; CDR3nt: TGTGCCAGCAGCCAAGATTTGACAGGGGGGAATTCACCCCTCCACTTT
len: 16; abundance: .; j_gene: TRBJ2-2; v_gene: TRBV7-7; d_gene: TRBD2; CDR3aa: CASSSGLADNTGELFF; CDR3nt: TGTGCTAGCAGCTCAGGACTAGCGGACAACACCGGGGAGCTGTTTTTT
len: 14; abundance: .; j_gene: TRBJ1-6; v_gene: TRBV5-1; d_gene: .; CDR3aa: CASSWSREDSPLHF; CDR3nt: TGCGCCAGCAGCTGGAGCAGGGAAGATTCACCCCTCCACTTT
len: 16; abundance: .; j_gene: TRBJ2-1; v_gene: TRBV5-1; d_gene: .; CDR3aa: CASSPLRKSSYNEQFF; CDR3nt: TGCGCCAGCAGCCCGCTGCGGAAGAGCTCCTACAATGAGCAGTTCTTC
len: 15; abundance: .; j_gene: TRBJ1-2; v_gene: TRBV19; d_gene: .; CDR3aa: CASSRVTGSSMGYTF; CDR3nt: TGTGCCAGTAGTCGTGTAACAGGCTCCTCGATGGGCTACACCTTC
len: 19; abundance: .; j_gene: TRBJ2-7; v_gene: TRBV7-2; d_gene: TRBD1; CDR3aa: CASSPGTGAGRGGGYEQYF; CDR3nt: TGTGCCAGCAGCCCCGGGACAGGGGCGGGCCGAGGGGGAGGCTACGAGCAGTACTTC
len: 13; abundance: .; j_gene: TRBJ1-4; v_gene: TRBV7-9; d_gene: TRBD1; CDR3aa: CASPGQGGEKLFF; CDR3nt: TGTGCCAGCCCCGGACAGGGTGGAGAAAAACTGTTTTTT
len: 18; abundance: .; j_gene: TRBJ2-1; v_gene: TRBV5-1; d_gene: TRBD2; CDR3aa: CASSLGLAVIISYNEQFF; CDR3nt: TGCGCCAGCAGCTTGGGACTAGCGGTGATTATCTCCTACAATGAGCAGTTCTTC
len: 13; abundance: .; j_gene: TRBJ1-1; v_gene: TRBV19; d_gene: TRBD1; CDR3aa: CASTRDRNTEAFF; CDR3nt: TGTGCCAGTACCCGGGACAGGAACACTGAAGCTTTCTTT
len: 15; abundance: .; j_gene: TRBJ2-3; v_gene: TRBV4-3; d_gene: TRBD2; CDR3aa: CASSHGRAGTDTQYF; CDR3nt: TGCGCCAGCAGCCACGGGAGGGCTGGCACAGATACGCAGTATTTT
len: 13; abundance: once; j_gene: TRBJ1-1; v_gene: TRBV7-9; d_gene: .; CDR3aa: CASSFPPDTEAFF; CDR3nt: TGTGCCAGCAGCTTTCCACCGGACACTGAAGCTTTCTTT
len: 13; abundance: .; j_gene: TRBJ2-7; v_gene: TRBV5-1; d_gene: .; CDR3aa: CASSLYGSSEQYF; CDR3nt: TGCGCCAGCAGCTTGTACGGTTCTAGCGAGCAGTACTTC
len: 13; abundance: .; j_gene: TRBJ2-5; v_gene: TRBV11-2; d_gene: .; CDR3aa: CASRLLGRETQYF; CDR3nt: TGTGCCAGCAGGTTACTAGGTCGGGAGACCCAGTACTTC
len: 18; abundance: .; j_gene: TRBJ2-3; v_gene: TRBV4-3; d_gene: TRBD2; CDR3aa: CASSHPKVAGDPTDTQYF; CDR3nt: TGCGCCAGCAGCCATCCGAAAGTAGCGGGAGACCCCACAGATACGCAGTATTTT
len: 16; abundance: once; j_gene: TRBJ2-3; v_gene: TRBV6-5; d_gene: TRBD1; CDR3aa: CASSYSRDSSTDTQYF; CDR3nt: TGTGCCAGCAGTTACTCCCGGGACAGTAGCACAGATACGCAGTATTTT
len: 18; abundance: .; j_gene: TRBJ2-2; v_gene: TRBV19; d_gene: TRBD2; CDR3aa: CASSGWTSGSELTGELFF; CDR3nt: TGTGCCAGTAGCGGCTGGACTAGCGGGAGTGAACTCACCGGGGAGCTGTTTTTT
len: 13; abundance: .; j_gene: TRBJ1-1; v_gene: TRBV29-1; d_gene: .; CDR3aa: CSVAVTANTEAFF; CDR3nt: TGCAGCGTTGCGGTAACAGCCAACACTGAAGCTTTCTTT
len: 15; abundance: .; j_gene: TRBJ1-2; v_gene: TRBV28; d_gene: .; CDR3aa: CASSPSPGSYYGYTF; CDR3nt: TGTGCCAGCAGCCCCTCGCCGGGGAGTTACTATGGCTACACCTTC
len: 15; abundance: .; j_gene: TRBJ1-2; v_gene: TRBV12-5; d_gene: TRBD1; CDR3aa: CASGSTTRTGDGYTF; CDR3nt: TGTGCTAGTGGTTCCACGACCCGGACAGGGGATGGCTACACCTTC
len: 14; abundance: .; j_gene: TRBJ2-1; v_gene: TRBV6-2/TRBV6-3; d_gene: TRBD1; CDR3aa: CASSYVRGRSEQFF; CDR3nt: TGTGCCAGCAGTTACGTCAGGGGGCGATCTGAGCAGTTCTTC
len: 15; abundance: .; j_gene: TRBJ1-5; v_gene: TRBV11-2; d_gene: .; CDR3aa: CASSLGQGPNQPQHF; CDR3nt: TGTGCCAGCAGCTTGGGGCAGGGCCCTAATCAGCCCCAGCATTTT
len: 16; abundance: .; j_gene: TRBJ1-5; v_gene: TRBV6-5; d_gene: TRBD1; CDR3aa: CASSYYPLTGGQPQHF; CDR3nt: TGTGCCAGCAGTTACTATCCCTTAACAGGGGGTCAGCCCCAGCATTTT
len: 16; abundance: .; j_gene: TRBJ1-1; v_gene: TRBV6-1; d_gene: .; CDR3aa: CASSERRELLNTEAFF; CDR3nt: TGTGCCAGCAGTGAACGCAGGGAACTCCTTAACACTGAAGCTTTCTTT
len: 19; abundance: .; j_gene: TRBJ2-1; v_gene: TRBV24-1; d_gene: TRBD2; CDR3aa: CATSDPRTSGTSSYNEQFF; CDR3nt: TGTGCCACCAGTGACCCCCGGACTAGCGGGACCTCTTCCTACAATGAGCAGTTCTTC
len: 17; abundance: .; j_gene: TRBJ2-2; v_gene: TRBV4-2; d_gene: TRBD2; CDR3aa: CASSLLAGGGLVGELFF; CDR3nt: TGTGCCAGCAGCCTCCTGGCCGGGGGAGGGCTCGTCGGGGAGCTGTTTTTT
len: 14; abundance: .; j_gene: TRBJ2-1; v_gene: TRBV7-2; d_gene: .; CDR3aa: CASSFTGTSNEQFF; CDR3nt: TGTGCCAGCAGCTTTACCGGTACTTCGAATGAGCAGTTCTTC
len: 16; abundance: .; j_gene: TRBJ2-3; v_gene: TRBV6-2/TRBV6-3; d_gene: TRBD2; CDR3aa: CASSRGTSGTTDTQYF; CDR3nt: TGTGCCAGCAGTCGCGGGACTAGCGGAACCACAGATACGCAGTATTTT
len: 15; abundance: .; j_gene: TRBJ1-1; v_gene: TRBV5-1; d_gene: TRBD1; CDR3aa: CASSLDGQGNTEAFF; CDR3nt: TGCGCCAGCAGCTTAGACGGACAGGGGAACACTGAAGCTTTCTTT
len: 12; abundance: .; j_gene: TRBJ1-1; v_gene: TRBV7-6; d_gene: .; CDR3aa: CASSLSGAEAFF; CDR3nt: TGTGCCAGCAGCTTAAGCGGGGCTGAAGCTTTCTTT
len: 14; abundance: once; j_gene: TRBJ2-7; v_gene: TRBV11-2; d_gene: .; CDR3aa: CASSFDTPPYEQYF; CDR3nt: TGTGCCAGCAGCTTTGACACGCCGCCCTACGAGCAGTACTTC
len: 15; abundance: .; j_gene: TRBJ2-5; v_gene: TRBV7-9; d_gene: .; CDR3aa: CASSLVAAAQETQYF; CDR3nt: TGTGCCAGCAGCTTAGTCGCAGCGGCGCAAGAGACCCAGTACTTC
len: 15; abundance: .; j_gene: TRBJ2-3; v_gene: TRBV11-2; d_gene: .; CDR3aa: CASSRTGNPWDTQYF; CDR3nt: TGTGCCAGCAGCCGAACCGGGAACCCATGGGATACGCAGTATTTT
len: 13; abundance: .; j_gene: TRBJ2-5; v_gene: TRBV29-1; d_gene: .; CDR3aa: CSVEEQGGETQYF; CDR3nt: TGCAGCGTTGAAGAACAAGGAGGAGAGACCCAGTACTTC
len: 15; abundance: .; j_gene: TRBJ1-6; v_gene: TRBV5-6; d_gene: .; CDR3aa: CASSPPAGRDSPLHF; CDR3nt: TGTGCCAGCAGCCCCCCAGCAGGGAGGGATTCACCCCTCCACTTT
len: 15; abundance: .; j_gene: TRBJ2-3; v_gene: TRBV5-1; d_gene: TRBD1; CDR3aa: CASSLTGGFSDTQYF; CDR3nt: TGCGCCAGCAGCTTGACAGGGGGTTTTTCGGATACGCAGTATTTT
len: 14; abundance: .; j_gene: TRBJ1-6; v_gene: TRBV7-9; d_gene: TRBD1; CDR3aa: CASSSDRVNSPLHF; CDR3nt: TGTGCCAGCAGTTCCGACAGGGTAAACTCACCCCTCCACTTT
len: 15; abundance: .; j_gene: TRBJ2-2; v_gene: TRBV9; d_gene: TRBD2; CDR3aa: CASSPSGRGTGELFF; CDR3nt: TGTGCCAGCAGCCCTAGCGGGAGGGGGACCGGGGAGCTGTTTTTT
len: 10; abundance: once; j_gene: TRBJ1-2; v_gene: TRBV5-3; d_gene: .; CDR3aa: CARSPRGYTF; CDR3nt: TGTGCCAGAAGCCCCAGAGGCTACACCTTC
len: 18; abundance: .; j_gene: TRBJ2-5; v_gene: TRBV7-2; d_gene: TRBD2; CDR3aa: CASSANLAGGPIRETQYF; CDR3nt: TGTGCCAGCAGCGCGAACCTAGCGGGAGGGCCGATTCGTGAGACCCAGTACTTC
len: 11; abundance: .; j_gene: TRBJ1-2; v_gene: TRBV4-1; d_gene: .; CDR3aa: CASRSDEASFF; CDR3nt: TGCGCCAGCAGATCAGACGAGGCCTCCTTCTTC
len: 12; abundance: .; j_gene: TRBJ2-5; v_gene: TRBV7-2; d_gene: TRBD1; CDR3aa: CASRRGQETQYF; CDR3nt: TGTGCCAGCCGCAGGGGGCAAGAGACCCAGTACTTC
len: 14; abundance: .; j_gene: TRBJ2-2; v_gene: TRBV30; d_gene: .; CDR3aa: CAWSIASSTGELFF; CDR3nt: TGTGCCTGGAGTATCGCTAGTTCCACCGGGGAGCTGTTTTTT
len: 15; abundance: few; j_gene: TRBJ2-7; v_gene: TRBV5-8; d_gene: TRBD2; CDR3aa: CASSQSSGRGYEQYF; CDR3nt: TGTGCCAGCAGCCAATCTAGCGGGAGAGGGTACGAGCAGTACTTC